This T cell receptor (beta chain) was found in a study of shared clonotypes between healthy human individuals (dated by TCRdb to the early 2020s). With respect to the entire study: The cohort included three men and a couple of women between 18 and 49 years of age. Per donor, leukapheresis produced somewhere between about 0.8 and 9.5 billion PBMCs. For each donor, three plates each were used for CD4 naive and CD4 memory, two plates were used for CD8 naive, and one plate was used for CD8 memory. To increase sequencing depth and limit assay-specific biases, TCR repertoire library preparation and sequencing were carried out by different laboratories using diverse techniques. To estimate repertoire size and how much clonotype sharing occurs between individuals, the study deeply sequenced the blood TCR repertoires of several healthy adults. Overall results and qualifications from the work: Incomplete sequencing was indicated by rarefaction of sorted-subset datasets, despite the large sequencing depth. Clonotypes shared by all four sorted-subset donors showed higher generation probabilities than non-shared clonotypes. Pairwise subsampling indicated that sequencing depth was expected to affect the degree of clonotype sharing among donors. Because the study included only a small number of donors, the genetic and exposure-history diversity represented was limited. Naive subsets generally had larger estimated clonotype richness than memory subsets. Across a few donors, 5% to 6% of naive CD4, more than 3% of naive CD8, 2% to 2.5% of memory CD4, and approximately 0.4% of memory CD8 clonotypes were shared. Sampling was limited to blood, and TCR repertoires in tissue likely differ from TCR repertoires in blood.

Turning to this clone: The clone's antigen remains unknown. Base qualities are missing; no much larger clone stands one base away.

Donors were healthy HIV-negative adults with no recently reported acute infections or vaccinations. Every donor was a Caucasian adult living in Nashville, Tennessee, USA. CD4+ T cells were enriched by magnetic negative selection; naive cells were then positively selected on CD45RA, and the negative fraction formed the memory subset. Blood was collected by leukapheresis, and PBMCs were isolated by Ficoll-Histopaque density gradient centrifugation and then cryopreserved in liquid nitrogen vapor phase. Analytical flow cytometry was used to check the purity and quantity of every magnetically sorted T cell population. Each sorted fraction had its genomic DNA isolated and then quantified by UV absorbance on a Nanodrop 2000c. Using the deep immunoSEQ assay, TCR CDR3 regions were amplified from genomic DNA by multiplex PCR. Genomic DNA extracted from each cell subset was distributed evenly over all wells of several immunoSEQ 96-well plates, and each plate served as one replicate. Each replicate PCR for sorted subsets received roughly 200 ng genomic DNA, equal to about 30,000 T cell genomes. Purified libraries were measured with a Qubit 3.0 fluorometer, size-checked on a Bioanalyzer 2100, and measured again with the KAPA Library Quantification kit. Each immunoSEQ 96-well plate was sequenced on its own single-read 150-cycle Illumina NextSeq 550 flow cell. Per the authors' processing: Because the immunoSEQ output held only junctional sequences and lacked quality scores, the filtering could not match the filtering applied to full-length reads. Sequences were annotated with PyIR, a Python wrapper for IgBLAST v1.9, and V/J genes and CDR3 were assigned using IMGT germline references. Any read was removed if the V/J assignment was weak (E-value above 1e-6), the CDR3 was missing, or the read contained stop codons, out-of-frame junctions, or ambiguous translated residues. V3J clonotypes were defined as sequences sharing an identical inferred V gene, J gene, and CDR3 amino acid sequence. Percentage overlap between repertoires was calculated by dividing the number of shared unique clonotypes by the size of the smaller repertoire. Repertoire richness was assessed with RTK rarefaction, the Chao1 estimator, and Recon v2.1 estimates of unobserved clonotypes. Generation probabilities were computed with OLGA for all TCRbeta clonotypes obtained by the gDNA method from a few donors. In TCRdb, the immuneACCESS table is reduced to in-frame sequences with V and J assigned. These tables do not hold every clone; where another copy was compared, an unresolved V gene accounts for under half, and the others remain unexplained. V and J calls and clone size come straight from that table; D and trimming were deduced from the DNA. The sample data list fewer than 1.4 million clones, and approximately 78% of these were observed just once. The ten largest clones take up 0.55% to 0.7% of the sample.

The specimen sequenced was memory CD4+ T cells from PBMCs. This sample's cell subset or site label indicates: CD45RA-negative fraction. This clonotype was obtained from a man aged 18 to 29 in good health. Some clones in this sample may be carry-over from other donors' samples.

The nucleotides are TGCGCCAGCGGGAACCCCAAAGGGGAGCTGTTTTTT. This codes for CASGNPKGELFF. The sequence joins TRBV5-1 to TRBJ2-2, with no D gene named confidently. V drops 7 bases and J drops 8 bases, leaving 12 bases in between. CDR1 SGHRS and CDR2 YFSETQ were looked up in the germline V gene. The CDR3 spans 12 residues, from the cysteine through the phenylalanine. The kept DNA is CDR3 alone, 36 bases in frame from the first base.